This T cell receptor beta chain derives from a study of T cell responses to AZD1222 COVID-19 vaccine. About the research overall: Pooling covered second doses at about 4 or about 12 weeks. General observations from the study: Possibly, clonal diversity was underestimated; donors were largely white British and included more females. With two AZD1222 doses given, Spike-specific TCR breadth and depth both rose.

The CDR3 length is 13 residues. The V gene lost 4 bases and the J gene lost 13 bases, with 14 bases spanning the gap. Method: immunoSEQ multiplex PCR; TCRdb's copy keeps in-frame clones and lacks some. The profile covers 150,000 to 200,000 clones, with 85% to 90% appearing a single time and about 6% taken by the ten largest. A note on this clone: As yet, its antigen is unknown.

The sample in question was peripheral blood, obtained on day 0 of AZD1222 vaccination. The receptor's source is an adult in good health. The rearrangement links TRBV12-3 or TRBV12-4 to TRBJ1-6; no clear D. The CDR3 loop is CASSSTVYGPLHF. The CDR3 coding sequence is TGTGCCAGCAGTTCAACCGTCTATGGCCCCCTCCACTTT.